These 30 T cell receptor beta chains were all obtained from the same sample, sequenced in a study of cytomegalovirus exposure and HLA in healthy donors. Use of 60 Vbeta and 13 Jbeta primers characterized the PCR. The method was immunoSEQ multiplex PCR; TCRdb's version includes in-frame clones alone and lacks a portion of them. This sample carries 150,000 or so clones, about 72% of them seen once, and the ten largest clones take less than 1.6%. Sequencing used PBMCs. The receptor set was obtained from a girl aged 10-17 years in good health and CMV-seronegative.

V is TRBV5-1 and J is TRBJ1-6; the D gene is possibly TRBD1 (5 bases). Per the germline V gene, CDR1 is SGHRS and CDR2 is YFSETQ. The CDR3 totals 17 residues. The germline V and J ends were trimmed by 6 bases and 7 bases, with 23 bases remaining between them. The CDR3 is CASNSDTGTFNNSPLHF. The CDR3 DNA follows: TGCGCCAGCAACTCAGATACCGGGACTTTCAACAATTCACCCCTCCACTTT.

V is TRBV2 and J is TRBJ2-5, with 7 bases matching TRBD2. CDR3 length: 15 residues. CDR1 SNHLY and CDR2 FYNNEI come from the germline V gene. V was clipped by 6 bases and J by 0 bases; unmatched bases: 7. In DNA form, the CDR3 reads TGTGCCAGCAGCCCCTCCGGGGGGTACCAAGAGACCCAGTACTTC. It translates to CASSPSGGYQETQYF.

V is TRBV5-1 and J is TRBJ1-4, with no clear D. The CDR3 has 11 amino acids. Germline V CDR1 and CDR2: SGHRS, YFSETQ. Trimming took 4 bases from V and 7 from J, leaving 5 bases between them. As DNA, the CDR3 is TGCGCCAGCAGCCACGGTGAAAAACTGTTTTTT. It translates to CASSHGEKLFF.

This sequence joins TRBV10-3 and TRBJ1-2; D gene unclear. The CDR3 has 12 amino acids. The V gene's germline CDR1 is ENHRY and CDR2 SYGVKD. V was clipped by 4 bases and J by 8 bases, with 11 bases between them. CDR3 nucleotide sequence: TGTGCCATCAGTGCCCTCTCGGAGGGCTACACCTTC. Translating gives CAISALSEGYTF.

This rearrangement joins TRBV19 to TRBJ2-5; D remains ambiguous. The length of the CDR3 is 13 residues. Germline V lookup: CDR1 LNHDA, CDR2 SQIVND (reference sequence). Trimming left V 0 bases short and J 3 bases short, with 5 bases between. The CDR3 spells CASSIDSEETQYF. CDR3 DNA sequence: TGTGCCAGTAGTATAGACTCGGAAGAGACCCAGTACTTC.

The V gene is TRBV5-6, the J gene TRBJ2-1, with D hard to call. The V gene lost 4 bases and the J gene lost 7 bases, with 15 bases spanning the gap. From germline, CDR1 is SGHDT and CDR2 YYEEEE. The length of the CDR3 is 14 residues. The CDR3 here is CASSLEVRGNEQFF. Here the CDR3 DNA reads TGTGCCAGCAGCCTAGAGGTTCGTGGGAATGAGCAGTTCTTC.

This CDR3 reads CASSEVSGGYTF. Written as DNA, the CDR3 is TGTGCCAGCAGTGAAGTAAGCGGTGGCTACACCTTC. V and J are TRBV2 and TRBJ1-2; D is ambiguous. The germline V gene encodes CDR1 SNHLY and CDR2 FYNNEI. The CDR3 has 12 amino acids. With 1 base removed from V and 7 bases from J, the gap between germline ends came to 7 bases.

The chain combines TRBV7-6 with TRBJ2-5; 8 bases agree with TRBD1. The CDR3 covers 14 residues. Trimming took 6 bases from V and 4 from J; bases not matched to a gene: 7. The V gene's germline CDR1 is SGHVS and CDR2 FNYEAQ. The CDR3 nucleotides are TGTGCCAGCAGGCCTTCAGGGGGCTCAGAGACCCAGTACTTC. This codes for CASRPSGGSETQYF. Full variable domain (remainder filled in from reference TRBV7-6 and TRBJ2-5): GAGVSQSPRYKVTKRGQDVALRCDPISGHVSLYWYRQALGQGPEFLTYFNYEAQQDKSGLPNDRFSAERPEGSISTLTIQRTEQRDSAMYRCASRPSGGSETQYFGPGTRLLVL.

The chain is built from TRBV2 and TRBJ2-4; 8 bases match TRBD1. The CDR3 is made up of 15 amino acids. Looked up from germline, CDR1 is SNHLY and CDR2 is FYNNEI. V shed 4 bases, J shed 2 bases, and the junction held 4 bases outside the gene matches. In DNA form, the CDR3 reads TGTGCCAGCAGTGGACAGGGGAGTACCAAAAACATTCAGTACTTC. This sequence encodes CASSGQGSTKNIQYF.

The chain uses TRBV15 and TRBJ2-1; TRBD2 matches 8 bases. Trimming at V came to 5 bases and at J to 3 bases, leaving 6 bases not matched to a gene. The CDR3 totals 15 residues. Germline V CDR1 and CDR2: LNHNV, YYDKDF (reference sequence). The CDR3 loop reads CATSRRAGDYNEQFF. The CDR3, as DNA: TGTGCCACCAGCCGCCGAGCGGGGGACTACAATGAGCAGTTCTTC. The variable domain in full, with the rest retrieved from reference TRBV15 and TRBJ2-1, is DAMVIQNPRYQVTQFGKPVTLSCSQTLNHNVMYWYQQKSSQAPKLLFHYYDKDFNNEADTPDNFQSRRPNTSFCFLDIRSPGLGDTAMYLCATSRRAGDYNEQFFGPGTRLTVL.

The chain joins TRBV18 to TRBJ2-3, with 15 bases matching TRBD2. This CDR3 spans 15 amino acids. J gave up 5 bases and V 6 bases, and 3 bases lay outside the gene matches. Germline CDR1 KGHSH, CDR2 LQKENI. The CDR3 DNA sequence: TGTGCCAGCTCCCCGGGACTAGCGGGGGGAGATACGCAGTATTTT. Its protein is CASSPGLAGGDTQYF.

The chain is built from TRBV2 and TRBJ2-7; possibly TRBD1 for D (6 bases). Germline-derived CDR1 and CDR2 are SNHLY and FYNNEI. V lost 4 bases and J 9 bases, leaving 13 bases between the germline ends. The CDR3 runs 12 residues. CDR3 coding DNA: TGTGCCAGCAGTGTCATACAGGGCTTGCAGTACTTC. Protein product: CASSVIQGLQYF.

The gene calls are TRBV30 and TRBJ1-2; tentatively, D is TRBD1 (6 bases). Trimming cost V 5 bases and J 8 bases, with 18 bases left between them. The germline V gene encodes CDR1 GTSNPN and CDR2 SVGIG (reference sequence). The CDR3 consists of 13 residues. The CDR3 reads CAWGTVSGDGYTF. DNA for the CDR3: TGTGCCTGGGGGACGGTGTCAGGGGACGGCTACACCTTC.

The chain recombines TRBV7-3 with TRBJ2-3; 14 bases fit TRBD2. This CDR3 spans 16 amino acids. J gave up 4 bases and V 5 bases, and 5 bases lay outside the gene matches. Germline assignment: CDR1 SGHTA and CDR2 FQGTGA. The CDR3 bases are TGTGCCAGCAGCCTAAGACTAGCGGGGGGGGCAGATACGCAGTATTTT. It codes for CASSLRLAGGADTQYF.

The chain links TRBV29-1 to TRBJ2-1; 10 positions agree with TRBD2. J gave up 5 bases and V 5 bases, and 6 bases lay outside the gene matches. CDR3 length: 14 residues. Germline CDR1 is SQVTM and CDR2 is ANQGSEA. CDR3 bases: TGCAGCGTTAGTAGGCTAGCGGGAGACAATGAGCAGTTCTTC. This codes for CSVSRLAGDNEQFF.

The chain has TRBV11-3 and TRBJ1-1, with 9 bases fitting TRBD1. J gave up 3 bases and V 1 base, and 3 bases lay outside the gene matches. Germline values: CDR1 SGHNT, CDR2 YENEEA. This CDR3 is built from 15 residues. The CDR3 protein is CASSLGTGADTEAFF. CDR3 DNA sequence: TGTGCCAGCAGCTTAGGGACAGGGGCAGACACTGAAGCTTTCTTT.

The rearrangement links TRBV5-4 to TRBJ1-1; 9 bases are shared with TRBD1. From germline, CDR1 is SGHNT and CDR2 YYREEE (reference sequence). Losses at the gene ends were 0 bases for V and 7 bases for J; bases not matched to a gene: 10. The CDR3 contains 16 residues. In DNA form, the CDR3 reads TGTGCCAGCAGCTTGGGCGGGACAGGGTCTATGCGTGAAGCTTTCTTT. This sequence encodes CASSLGGTGSMREAFF. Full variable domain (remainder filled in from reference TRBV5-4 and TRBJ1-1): ETGVTQSPTHLIKTRGQQVTLRCSSQSGHNTVSWYQQALGQGPQFIFQYYREEENGRGNFPPRFSGLQFPNYSSELNVNALELDDSALYLCASSLGGTGSMREAFFGQGTRLTVV.

This CDR3 reads CASSLPGQRVSTEAFF. The CDR3 DNA follows: TGCGCCAGCAGCTTACCGGGACAGCGGGTTAGCACTGAAGCTTTCTTT. V is TRBV5-1 and J is TRBJ1-1; 7 bases match TRBD1. The ends lost 2 bases at V and 4 bases at J; junction bases unmatched: 11. CDR3 length equals 16 residues. Germline CDR1 reads SGHRS; CDR2 reads YFSETQ.

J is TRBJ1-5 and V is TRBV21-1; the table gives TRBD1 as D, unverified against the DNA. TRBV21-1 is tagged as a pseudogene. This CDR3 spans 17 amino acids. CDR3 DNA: TGTGCCACTACCGGGACAGCCTATAAGGGGGTTGATCAGCCCCAGCATTTT. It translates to CATTGTAYKGVDQPQHF.

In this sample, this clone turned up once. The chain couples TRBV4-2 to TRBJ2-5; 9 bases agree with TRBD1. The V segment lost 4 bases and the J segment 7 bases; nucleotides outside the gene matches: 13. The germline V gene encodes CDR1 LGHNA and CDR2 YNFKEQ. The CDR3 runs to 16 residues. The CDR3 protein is CASSPGGQGVRGTQYF. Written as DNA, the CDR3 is TGTGCCAGCAGCCCCGGGGGACAGGGTGTTCGAGGGACCCAGTACTTC.

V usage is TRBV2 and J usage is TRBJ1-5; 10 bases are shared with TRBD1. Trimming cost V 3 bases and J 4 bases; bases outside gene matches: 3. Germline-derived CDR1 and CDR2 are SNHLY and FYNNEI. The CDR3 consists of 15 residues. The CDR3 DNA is TGTGCCAGCAGTGACCCGGGACAGGGGAATCAGCCCCAGCATTTT. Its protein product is CASSDPGQGNQPQHF.

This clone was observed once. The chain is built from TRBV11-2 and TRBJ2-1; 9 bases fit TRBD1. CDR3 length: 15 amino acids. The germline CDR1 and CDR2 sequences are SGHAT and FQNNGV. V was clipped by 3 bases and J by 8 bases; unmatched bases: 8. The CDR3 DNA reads TGTGCCAGCAGCTTCACGGACAGGGGAGAAGATGAGCAGTTCTTC. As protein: CASSFTDRGEDEQFF.

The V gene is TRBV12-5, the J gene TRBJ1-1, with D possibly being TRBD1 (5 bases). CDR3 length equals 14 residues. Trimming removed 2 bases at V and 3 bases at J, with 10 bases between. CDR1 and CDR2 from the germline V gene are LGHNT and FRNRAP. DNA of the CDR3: TGTGCTAGTGGTTTGAACGGGGGAGACACTGAAGCTTTCTTT. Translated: CASGLNGGDTEAFF.

CDR3 residues: CASSFSGQGQAFF. As DNA, the CDR3 is TGTGCCAGCAGCTTTTCCGGACAGGGTCAGGCTTTCTTT. V and J are TRBV5-4 and TRBJ1-1; TRBD1 aligns across 8 bases. Germline trimming cut 2 bases from V and 11 bases from J; bases unmatched to any gene: 8. CDR3 length: 13 amino acids. CDR1 SGHNT and CDR2 YYREEE come from the germline V gene (reference sequence).

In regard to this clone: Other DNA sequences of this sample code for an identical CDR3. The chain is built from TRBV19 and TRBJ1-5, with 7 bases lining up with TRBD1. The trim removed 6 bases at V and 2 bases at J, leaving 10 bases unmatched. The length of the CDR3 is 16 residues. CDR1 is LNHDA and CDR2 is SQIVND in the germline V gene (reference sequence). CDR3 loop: CASSVTNRGRNQPQHF. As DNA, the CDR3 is TGTGCCAGTAGCGTAACGAACAGGGGACGCAATCAGCCCCAGCATTTT.

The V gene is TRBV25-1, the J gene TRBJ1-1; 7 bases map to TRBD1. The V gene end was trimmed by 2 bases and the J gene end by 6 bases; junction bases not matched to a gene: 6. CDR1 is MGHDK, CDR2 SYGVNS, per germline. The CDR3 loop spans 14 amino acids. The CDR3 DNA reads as TGTGCCAGCAGTGAACCCTACAGGGGCGCTGAAGCTTTCTTT. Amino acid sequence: CASSEPYRGAEAFF.

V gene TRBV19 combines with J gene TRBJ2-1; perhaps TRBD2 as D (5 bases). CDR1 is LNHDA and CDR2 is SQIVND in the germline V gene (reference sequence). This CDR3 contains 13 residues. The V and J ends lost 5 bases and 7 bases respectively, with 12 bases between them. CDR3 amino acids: CASSSTTGNEQFF. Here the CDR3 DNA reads TGTGCCAGTAGTTCCACCACGGGGAATGAGCAGTTCTTC. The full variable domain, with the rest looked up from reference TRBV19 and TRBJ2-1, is DGGITQSPKYLFRKEGQNVTLSCEQNLNHDAMYWYRQDPGQGLRLIYYSQIVNDFQKGDIAEGYSVSREKKESFPLTVTSAQKNPTAFYLCASSSTTGNEQFFGPGTRLTVL.

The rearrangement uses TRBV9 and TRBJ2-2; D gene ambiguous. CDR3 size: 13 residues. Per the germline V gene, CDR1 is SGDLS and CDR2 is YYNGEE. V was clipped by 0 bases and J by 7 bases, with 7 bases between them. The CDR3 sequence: CASSVDARGELFF. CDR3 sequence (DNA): TGTGCCAGCAGCGTAGATGCGCGCGGGGAGCTGTTTTTT.

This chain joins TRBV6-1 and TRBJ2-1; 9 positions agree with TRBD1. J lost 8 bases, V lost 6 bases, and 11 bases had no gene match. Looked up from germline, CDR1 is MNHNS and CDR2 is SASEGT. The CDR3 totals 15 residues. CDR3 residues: CASRLTGGSGDEQFF. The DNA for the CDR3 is TGTGCCAGCAGATTGACAGGGGGATCAGGCGATGAGCAGTTCTTC.

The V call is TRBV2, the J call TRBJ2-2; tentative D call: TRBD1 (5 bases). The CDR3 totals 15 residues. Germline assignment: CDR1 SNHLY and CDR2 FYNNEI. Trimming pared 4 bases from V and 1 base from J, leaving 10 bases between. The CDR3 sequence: CASSGKGLNTGELFF. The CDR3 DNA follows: TGTGCCAGCAGTGGGAAGGGGCTGAACACCGGGGAGCTGTTTTTT.